The 24 T cell receptor beta chains presented below share a single source sample, sequenced in a study of vaccination and CD4 T cells after COVID-19. The antigens of these receptors remain unknown. With the Oncomine TCR Beta short-read assay, DNA from cultured CD4+ T cells was sequenced. TCRdb redid the calling of the PCR reads with MiXCR, one entry per CDR3 protein. The table records several thousand distinct CDR3 sequences, around 60% of them present only once. As to treatment: approximately 9-day PBMC culture with coronavirus spike peptide pools or control peptides (ViraFEST assay). The specimen comprised cultured CD4+ T cells from blood, sampled after SARS-CoV-2 vaccination. The receptor set was obtained from a human donor with COVID-19.

V and J are TRBV20-1 and TRBJ1-1; weak D call: TRBD1 (6 bases). With 2 bases removed from V and 6 bases from J, the gap between germline ends came to 19 bases. Germline V gene data show CDR1 as DFQATT and CDR2 as SNEGSKA (reference sequence). This CDR3 comprises 15 residues. For the CDR3, the DNA is TGCAGTGCTAGACAGGGGTCCCATCATAACGCTGAAGCTTTCTTT. Translated: CSARQGSHHNAEAFF.

In this sample, this clonotype turned up once. The V call is TRBV2, the J call TRBJ1-3; TRBD1 is a possible D gene (6 bases). V lost 10 bases to trimming and J lost 4 bases, with 14 bases between them. CDR3 size: 13 residues. CDR1 and CDR2 (germline): SNHLY, FYNNEI. The CDR3 sequence is CATLTGAGNTIYF. For the CDR3, the DNA is TGTGCCACCCTGACAGGAGCAGGAAACACCATATATTTT.

This clonotype has a handful of counts. The chain carries TRBV21-1 and TRBJ2-4; the D call of TRBD2 is as the table states it, not checked on the DNA. TRBV21-1 is deemed a pseudogene. The CDR3 runs to 16 residues. The DNA for the CDR3 is TGTGCCAGCAGCAAAGAGGGGGGAGGGTTTGGACACATTCAGTACTTC. Translated: CASSKEGGGFGHIQYF.

This clonotype has only a few counts. The rearrangement uses TRBV20-1 and TRBJ1-1; 11 bases match TRBD1. The CDR3 is made up of 16 amino acids. Germline values: CDR1 DFQATT, CDR2 SNEGSKA (reference sequence). V was clipped by 1 base and J by 4 bases; unmatched bases: 8. CDR3 DNA: TGCAGTGCTAGAGCTTTGCGGACAGGGGGCCGCACTGAAGCTTTCTTT. Translated, it gives CSARALRTGGRTEAFF.

The V gene is TRBV20-1, the J gene TRBJ2-5; D remains unclear. Germline V gene sequence: CDR1 DFQATT, CDR2 SNEGSKA (reference sequence). The CDR3 spans 16 residues. V shed 2 bases and J shed 8 bases, with 24 bases lying between them. CDR3 loop: CSARPPSIYAQGTQYF. In nucleotides, the CDR3 is TGCAGTGCTAGACCGCCAAGTATATACGCTCAAGGCACCCAGTACTTC.

This clonotype was counted only a few times. The chain recombines TRBV27 with TRBJ1-1; 8 bases are shared with TRBD1. The CDR3 runs 15 residues. Germline values: CDR1 MNHEY, CDR2 SMNVEV (reference sequence). Unmatched junction bases numbered 7, after V lost 2 bases and J lost 5 bases. The CDR3 nucleotides read TGTGCCAGCAGTTTACAGGGGGCGTCTTGGACTGAAGCTTTCTTT. Protein: CASSLQGASWTEAFF.

This chain links TRBV7-9 with TRBJ2-3, with 7 nucleotides matching TRBD2. J lost 5 bases, V lost 2 bases, and 4 bases had no gene match. The germline CDR1 and CDR2 sequences are SEHNR and FQNEAQ (reference sequence). The CDR3 covers 14 residues. The CDR3 spells CASSLNGGKDTQYF. CDR3 DNA sequence: TGTGCCAGCAGCTTAAACGGGGGGAAAGATACGCAGTATTTT.

The V gene is TRBV30, the J gene TRBJ2-5, with 7 nucleotides matching TRBD2. With 5 bases clipped from V and 5 bases from J, the junction kept 11 bases outside the gene matches. Germline V lookup: CDR1 GTSNPN, CDR2 SVGIG (reference sequence). The CDR3 extends over 14 amino acids. This chain's CDR3 is CAWGRSAGGETQYF. In nucleotides, the CDR3 is TGTGCCTGGGGCCGCAGCGCCGGGGGGGAGACCCAGTACTTC.

The rearrangement links TRBV7-6 to TRBJ2-7, with D unresolved. The CDR3 has 13 residues. Trimming pared 1 base from V and 5 bases from J, leaving 9 bases between. Germline CDR1 reads SGHVS; CDR2 reads FNYEAQ. CDR3 residues: CASSLDVANEQYF. CDR3 DNA sequence: TGTGCCAGCAGCTTAGACGTTGCAAACGAGCAGTACTTC.

The chain recombines TRBV27 with TRBJ2-3; TRBD2 might be the D (6 bases). Germline loops: CDR1 MNHEY, CDR2 SMNVEV (reference sequence). The CDR3 is made up of 15 amino acids. V gave up 2 bases and J gave up 0 bases, with 9 bases separating them. Written as DNA, the CDR3 is TGTGCCAGCAGTTTACTTGCGGGGAGCACAGATACGCAGTATTTT. This encodes CASSLLAGSTDTQYF.

The chain uses TRBV20-1 and TRBJ1-3; no clear D gene. The germline gives CDR1 DFQATT, CDR2 SNEGSKA (reference sequence). The CDR3 spans 13 residues. Trimming removed 6 bases at V and 0 bases at J, with 9 bases between. CDR3 sequence reads: CSAKGGSGNTIYF. CDR3 coding DNA: TGCAGTGCAAAGGGAGGCTCTGGAAACACCATATATTTT.

The table lists this clonotype with a few counts. The CDR3 DNA reads as TGTGCCACCAGCAGAGATCGCGGAGTAGAAGCTTTCTTT. This sequence encodes CATSRDRGVEAFF. This chain connects TRBV15 to TRBJ1-1; D not resolved. The ends were cut back, 0 bases at V and 8 bases at J, with 10 bases in the middle. CDR1 LNHNV and CDR2 YYDKDF come from the germline V gene (reference sequence). The CDR3 runs to 13 residues.

V and J are TRBV6-1 and TRBJ2-5, with D uncertain. The CDR3 has 11 amino acids. Germline lookup yields CDR1 MNHNS and CDR2 SASEGT. With 1 base removed from V and 10 bases from J, the gap between germline ends came to 7 bases. CDR3 region: CASSEGVLQYF. The DNA for the CDR3 is TGTGCCAGCAGTGAAGGGGTCCTCCAGTACTTC.

The chain carries TRBV19 and TRBJ1-2; D is unresolved. V was shortened by 10 bases and J by 8 bases, with 14 bases between the two germline ends. Germline V gene data show CDR1 as LNHDA and CDR2 as SQIVND (reference sequence). There are 11 residues in the CDR3. The CDR3 coding sequence is TGTGCCAAGCAAGGAGGAGGCGGCTACACCTTC. The encoded protein is CAKQGGGGYTF.

The genes are TRBV7-3 and TRBJ2-3; possible D gene TRBD1, 5 bases. Germline V gene sequence: CDR1 SGHTA, CDR2 FQGTGA. The V gene lost 3 bases and the J gene lost 2 bases, with 9 bases spanning the gap. This CDR3 is built from 14 residues. The CDR3 sequence: CASSLSGFTDTQYF. CDR3 nucleotide sequence: TGTGCCAGCAGCTTGTCAGGGTTCACAGATACGCAGTATTTT.

This clonotype occurred a few times. V usage is TRBV25-1 and J usage is TRBJ1-2, with 12 bases identical to TRBD1. In germline, CDR1 is MGHDK, CDR2 SYGVNS. This CDR3 has 16 residues. J gave up 4 bases and V 6 bases, and 9 bases lay outside the gene matches. The CDR3 nucleotides read TGTGCCAGCAGCCCTCCGGGACAGGGGGCCGGCTATGGCTACACCTTC. This gives the protein CASSPPGQGAGYGYTF.

This clonotype came up a few times. Here the CDR3 reads CASSWSLGYGYTF. The DNA of the CDR3 is TGTGCCAGCAGTTGGTCGTTAGGGTATGGCTACACCTTC. The chain recombines TRBV6-5 with TRBJ1-2; D is unclear. Trimming pared 4 bases from V and 5 bases from J, leaving 11 bases between. Germline V lookup: CDR1 MNHEY, CDR2 SVGAGI. CDR3 size: 13 residues.

The CDR3 DNA reads as TGTGCCAGCAACTCGCTGGGGGTAGATGAAGCTTTCTTT. It translates to CASNSLGVDEAFF. The chain links TRBV2 to TRBJ1-1; D may be TRBD1 (5 bases). The CDR3 runs 13 residues. In germline, CDR1 is SNHLY, CDR2 FYNNEI. V shed 7 bases and J shed 7 bases, with 16 bases lying between them.

CDR3 loop: CASSWQGNHEQYF. In DNA, the CDR3 is TGTGCCAGCAGTTGGCAGGGGAACCACGAGCAGTACTTC. The V gene is TRBV6-5, the J gene TRBJ2-7; D may be TRBD1 (6 bases). The germline CDR1 and CDR2 sequences are MNHEY and SVGAGI. V dropped 4 bases and J dropped 5 bases, with 12 bases sitting between them. The CDR3 loop spans 13 amino acids.

This clonotype occurred a few times. This rearrangement joins TRBV19 to TRBJ2-5, with D perhaps assigned TRBD1 or TRBD2 (5 bases each). There are 11 residues in the CDR3. Germline V gives CDR1 LNHDA, CDR2 SQIVND (reference sequence). Trimming removed 9 bases at V and 5 bases at J, with 10 bases between. This chain's CDR3 is CASGTRETQYF. CDR3 DNA sequence: TGTGCCAGCGGGACCCGTGAGACCCAGTACTTC.

CDR3 nucleotide sequence: TGTGCCAGCAGCTTAGAGGCGACAGGGGATATTGGCGGGGAGCTGTTTTTT. It codes for CASSLEATGDIGGELFF. The gene calls are TRBV7-2 and TRBJ2-2, with 8 positions matching TRBD1. CDR3 length: 17 amino acids. With V trimmed by 1 base and J by 7 bases, 11 bases remained unmatched. CDR1 and CDR2 (germline): SGHTA, FQGNSA.

The chain couples TRBV20-1 to TRBJ2-7; 11 bases are a match to TRBD1. With V trimmed by 5 bases and J by 4 bases, 4 bases remained unmatched. The CDR3 loop spans 13 amino acids. From germline, CDR1 is DFQATT and CDR2 SNEGSKA (reference sequence). The CDR3 loop is CSAPDRGLYEQYF. CDR3 sequence (DNA): TGCAGTGCTCCGGACAGGGGGCTATACGAGCAGTACTTC.

In this sample, this clonotype turned up once. The chain joins TRBV20-1 to TRBJ1-5, with TRBD1 as a possible D gene (5 bases). Trimming removed 5 bases at V and 3 bases at J, with 20 bases between. There are 16 residues in the CDR3. CDR1 and CDR2 (germline): DFQATT, SNEGSKA (reference sequence). The CDR3 nucleotides are TGCAGTGCTGGGGCGGTCAGTGGCAGGGCCAATCAGCCCCAGCATTTT. As protein: CSAGAVSGRANQPQHF.

Written as DNA, the CDR3 is TGTGCCAGCAGGGGTGGGAGACCGCGTAGAAACACCATATATTTT. Amino acid sequence: CASRGGRPRRNTIYF. The chain is built from TRBV21-1 and TRBJ1-3. TRBV21-1 is designated a pseudogene. The length of the CDR3 is 15 residues.